These 4 T cell receptor beta chains came from one sample sequenced in a study of T cells in Graves' hyperthyroidism and ophthalmopathy (dated by TCRdb to between 2018 and 2020). Receptor libraries were prepared by multiplex PCR. Sequencing was carried out with an Illumina HiSeq 2000. TCR beta CDR3 regions were amplified from RNA transcripts. A first-round RT-PCR of the TCR CDR3 used the HTBI primer set with the Qiagen OneStep RT-PCR kit. TCRdb ran its own pipeline on the public reads, namely fastp trimming at Q25 and MiXCR clone calling, and kept in-frame beta chains. When rows share a CDR3 protein, they turn into one entry using the most common DNA and genes. The sample table records hundreds of thousands of distinct CDR3 sequences; 35% to 40% of these occur just once. Of the sample, 8.9% is held by the ten largest clones. The source material was blood. These receptors were collected from a young man with Graves' hyperthyroidism.

In this sample, this clonotype turned up many times. The chain links TRBV29-1 to TRBJ2-5; D assignment may be TRBD1 or TRBD2 (5 bases each). The V and J ends lost 6 bases and 5 bases respectively, with 19 bases between them. Per the germline V gene, CDR1 is SQVTM and CDR2 is ANQGSEA. The CDR3 has 14 amino acids. CDR3: CSVAEGRSWETQYF. In nucleotides, the CDR3 is TGCAGCGTCGCCGAGGGACGGTCATGGGAGACCCAGTACTTC.

This clonotype was seen at least ten times. The genes are TRBV7-9 and TRBJ1-2, with D uncertain. V was trimmed by 1 base and J by 5 bases, leaving 11 bases between them. Germline CDR1 SEHNR, CDR2 FQNEAQ (reference sequence). CDR3 length equals 14 residues. This CDR3 is CASSLDPTGYGYTF. The CDR3 DNA reads as TGTGCCAGCAGCTTAGACCCGACGGGTTATGGCTACACCTTC.

Turning to this clonotype: Since a much larger clone is just one base distant, this may be a read error. This chain uses TRBV7-2 with TRBJ2-7; 12 nucleotides match TRBD2. J gave up 6 bases and V 7 bases, and 7 bases lay outside the gene matches. The CDR3 has 14 residues. Germline V gene data show CDR1 as SGHTA and CDR2 as FQGNSA. CDR3 loop: CASILTSGSREQYF. The CDR3 bases are TGTGCCAGCATTCTGACTAGCGGGAGTCGCGAGCAGTACTTC.

V and J are TRBV2 and TRBJ1-2; D is uncertain. The germline gives CDR1 SNHLY, CDR2 FYNNEI. V lost 2 bases and J lost 7, with 17 bases in between. CDR3 length: 15 residues. The CDR3, as DNA: TGTGCCAGCAGTGAAAAGCGGAAGGAGATCGGTGGCTACACCTTC. It specifies CASSEKRKEIGGYTF.